This TCR beta chain derives from a study of tumor-infiltrating lymphocytes in primary liver carcinoma. Germline CDR1 is SGHRS and CDR2 is YFSETQ. The germline V and J ends were trimmed by 5 bases and 5 bases, with 10 bases remaining between them. The CDR3 runs to 12 residues. This clonotype was counted only a few times. Antigen unknown. Using a constant-region primer together with ProtoScript II reverse transcriptase, TCR beta cDNA was made from roughly 520 ng of total RNA. Each TCR beta library was derived from three nested multiplex PCR rounds that employed slightly modified ARM-PCR. The two initial PCR rounds, nine to eleven cycles each, used TRBV1-TRBV30 forward and C-beta reverse primers. TCRdb reanalysed the multiplex PCR reads using MiXCR and keeps one entry per CDR3 protein. The sample yields 310,000 or so distinct CDR3 sequences, about 61% seen once. Overall study findings and caveats: Blood had a significantly lower top-250-clone fraction than tumors did (p = 0.039). Relative to tumor region pairs, the tumor-adjacent and tumor-blood pairs showed overlap that was lower.

Alongside blood RNA obtained from unsorted whole blood, germline DNA was also extracted. The researchers drew 3.5 to 4.5 milliliters of peripheral blood before surgery. The specimen sequenced was peripheral blood. The V call is TRBV5-1, the J call TRBJ2-5; D uncertain. This TCR derives from a man aged 35-49 years with primary liver carcinoma and hepatitis B virus infection. The CDR3 region is CASSLRMETQYF. Here the CDR3 DNA reads TGCGCCAGCAGTTTAAGAATGGAGACCCAGTACTTC.